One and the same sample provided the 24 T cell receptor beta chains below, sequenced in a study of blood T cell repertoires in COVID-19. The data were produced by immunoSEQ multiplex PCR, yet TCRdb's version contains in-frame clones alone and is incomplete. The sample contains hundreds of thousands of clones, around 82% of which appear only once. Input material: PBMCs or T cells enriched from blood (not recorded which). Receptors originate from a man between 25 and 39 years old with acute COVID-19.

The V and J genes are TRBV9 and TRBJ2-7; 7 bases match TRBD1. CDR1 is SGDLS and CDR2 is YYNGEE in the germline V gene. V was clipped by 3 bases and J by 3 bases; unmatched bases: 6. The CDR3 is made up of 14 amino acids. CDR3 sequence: CASSGSDRDYEQYF. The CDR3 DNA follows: TGTGCCAGCAGCGGAAGTGACAGGGACTACGAGCAGTACTTC.

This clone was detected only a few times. CDR3 in DNA: TGTGCCAGCAGTGATTGGACAGAGTACCAAGAGACCCAGTACTTC. Protein product: CASSDWTEYQETQYF. The gene calls are TRBV6-1 and TRBJ2-5; maybe TRBD1 (6 bases). The CDR3 contains 15 residues. CDR1 is MNHNS, CDR2 SASEGT, per germline. V lost 3 bases to trimming and J lost 0 bases, with 11 bases between them.

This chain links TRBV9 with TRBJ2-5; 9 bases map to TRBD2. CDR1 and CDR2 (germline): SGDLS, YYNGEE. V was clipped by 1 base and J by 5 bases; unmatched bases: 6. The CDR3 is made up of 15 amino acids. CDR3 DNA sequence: TGTGCCAGCAGCGTATCTAGCGGGGTATCGGAGACCCAGTACTTC. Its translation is CASSVSSGVSETQYF.

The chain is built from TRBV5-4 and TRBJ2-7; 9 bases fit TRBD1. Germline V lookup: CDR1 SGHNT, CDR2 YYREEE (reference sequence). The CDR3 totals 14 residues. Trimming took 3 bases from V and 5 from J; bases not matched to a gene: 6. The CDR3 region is CASSSLQGAHEQYF. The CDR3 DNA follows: TGTGCCAGCAGCTCCCTACAGGGGGCACACGAGCAGTACTTC.

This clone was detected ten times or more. The DNA for the CDR3 is TGCGCCAGCAGCTTGGAAGGGGGCCCTGCCACTGAAGCTTTCTTT. It encodes CASSLEGGPATEAFF. The V gene is TRBV5-1, the J gene TRBJ1-1; 7 bases match TRBD1. J was trimmed by 4 bases and V by 0 bases; bases with no gene match: 6. The germline V gene encodes CDR1 SGHRS and CDR2 YFSETQ. CDR3 length: 15 amino acids.

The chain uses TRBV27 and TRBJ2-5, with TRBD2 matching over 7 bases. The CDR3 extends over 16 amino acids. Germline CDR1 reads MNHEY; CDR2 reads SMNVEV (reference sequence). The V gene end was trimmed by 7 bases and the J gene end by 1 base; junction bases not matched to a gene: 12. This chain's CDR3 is CASTGKGRGSQETQYF. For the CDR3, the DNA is TGTGCCAGCACCGGGAAGGGGCGGGGGAGCCAAGAGACCCAGTACTTC.

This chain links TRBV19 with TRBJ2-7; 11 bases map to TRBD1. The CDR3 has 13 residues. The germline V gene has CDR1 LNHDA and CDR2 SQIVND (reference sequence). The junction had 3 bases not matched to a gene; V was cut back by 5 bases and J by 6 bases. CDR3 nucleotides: TGTGCCAGTAGTTGGACAGGGGGCTTCGAGCAGTACTTC. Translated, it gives CASSWTGGFEQYF.

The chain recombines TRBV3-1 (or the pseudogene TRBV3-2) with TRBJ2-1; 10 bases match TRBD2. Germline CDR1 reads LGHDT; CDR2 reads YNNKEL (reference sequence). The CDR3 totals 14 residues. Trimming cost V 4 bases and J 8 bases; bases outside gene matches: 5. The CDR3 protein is CASSPLGLADEQFF. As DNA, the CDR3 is TGTGCCAGCAGCCCCCTCGGACTAGCGGATGAGCAGTTCTTC.

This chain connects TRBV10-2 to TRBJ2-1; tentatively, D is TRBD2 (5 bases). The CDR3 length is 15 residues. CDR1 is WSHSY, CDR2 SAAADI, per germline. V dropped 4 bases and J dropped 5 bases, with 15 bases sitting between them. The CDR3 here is CASSGMRPGNNEQFF. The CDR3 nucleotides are TGCGCCAGCAGTGGTATGCGGCCGGGGAACAATGAGCAGTTCTTC.

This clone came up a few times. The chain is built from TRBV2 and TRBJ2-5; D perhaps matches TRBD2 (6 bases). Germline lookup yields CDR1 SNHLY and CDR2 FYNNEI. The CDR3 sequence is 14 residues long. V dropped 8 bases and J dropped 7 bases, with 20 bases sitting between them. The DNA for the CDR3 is TGTGCCAGCTCTGTAGCGGAGGGTGGTTGGACCCAGTACTTC. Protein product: CASSVAEGGWTQYF. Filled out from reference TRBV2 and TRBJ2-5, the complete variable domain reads EPEVTQTPSHQVTQMGQEVILRCVPISNHLYFYWYRQILGQKVEFLVSFYNNEISEKSEIFDDQFSVERPDGSNFTLKIRSTKLEDSAMYFCASSVAEGGWTQYFGPGTRLLVL.

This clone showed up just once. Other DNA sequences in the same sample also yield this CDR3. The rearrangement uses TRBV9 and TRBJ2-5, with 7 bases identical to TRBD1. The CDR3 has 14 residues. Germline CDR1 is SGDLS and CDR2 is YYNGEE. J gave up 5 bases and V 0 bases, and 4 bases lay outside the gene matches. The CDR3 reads CASSVGQGRETQYF. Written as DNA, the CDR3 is TGTGCCAGCAGCGTAGGACAGGGAAGGGAGACCCAGTACTTC.

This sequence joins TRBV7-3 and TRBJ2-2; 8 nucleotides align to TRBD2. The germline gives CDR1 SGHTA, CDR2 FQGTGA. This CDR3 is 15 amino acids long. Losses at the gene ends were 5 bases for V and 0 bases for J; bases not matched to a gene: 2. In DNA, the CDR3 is TGTGCCAGCAGCCTTAGCGGGGCGAACACCGGGGAGCTGTTTTTT. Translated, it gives CASSLSGANTGELFF.

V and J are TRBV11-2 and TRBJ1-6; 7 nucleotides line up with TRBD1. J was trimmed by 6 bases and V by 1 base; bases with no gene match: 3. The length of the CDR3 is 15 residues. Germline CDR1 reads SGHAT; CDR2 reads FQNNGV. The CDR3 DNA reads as TGTGCCAGCAGCTTAGCCGGGACAGTTAATTCACCCCTCCACTTT. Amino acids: CASSLAGTVNSPLHF.

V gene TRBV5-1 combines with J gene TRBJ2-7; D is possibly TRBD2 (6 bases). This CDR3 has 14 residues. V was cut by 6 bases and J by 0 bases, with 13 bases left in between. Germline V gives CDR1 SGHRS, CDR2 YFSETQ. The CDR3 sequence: CASNLEGTSYEQYF. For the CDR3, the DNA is TGCGCCAGCAATTTGGAGGGGACCTCCTACGAGCAGTACTTC.

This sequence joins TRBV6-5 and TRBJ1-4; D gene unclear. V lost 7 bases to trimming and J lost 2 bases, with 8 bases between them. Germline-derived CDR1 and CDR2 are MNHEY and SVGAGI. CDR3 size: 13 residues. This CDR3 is CASKFGTNEKLFF. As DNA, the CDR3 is TGTGCCAGCAAGTTCGGTACTAATGAAAAACTGTTTTTT.

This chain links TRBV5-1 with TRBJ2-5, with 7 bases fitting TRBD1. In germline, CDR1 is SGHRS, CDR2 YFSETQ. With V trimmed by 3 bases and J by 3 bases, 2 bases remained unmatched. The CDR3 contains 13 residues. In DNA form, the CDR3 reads TGCGCCAGCAGCTACGGACAGGAAGAGACCCAGTACTTC. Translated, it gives CASSYGQEETQYF.

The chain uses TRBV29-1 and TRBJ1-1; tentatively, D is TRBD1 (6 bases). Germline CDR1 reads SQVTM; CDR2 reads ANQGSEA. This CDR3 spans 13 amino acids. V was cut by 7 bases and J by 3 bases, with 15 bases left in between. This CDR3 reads CSAQVGADTEAFF. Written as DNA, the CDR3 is TGCAGCGCCCAGGTGGGGGCGGACACTGAAGCTTTCTTT.

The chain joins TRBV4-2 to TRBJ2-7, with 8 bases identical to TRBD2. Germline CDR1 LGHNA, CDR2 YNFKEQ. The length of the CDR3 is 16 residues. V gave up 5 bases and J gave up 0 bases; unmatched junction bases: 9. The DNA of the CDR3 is TGTGCCAGCAGCTATAACGGACTAGCTGGCTCCTACGAGCAGTACTTC. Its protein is CASSYNGLAGSYEQYF.

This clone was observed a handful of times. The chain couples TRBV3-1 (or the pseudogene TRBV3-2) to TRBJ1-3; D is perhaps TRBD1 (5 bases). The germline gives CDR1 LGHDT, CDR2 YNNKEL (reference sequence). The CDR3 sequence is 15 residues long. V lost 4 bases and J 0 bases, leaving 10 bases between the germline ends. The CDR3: CASSRPGISGNTIYF. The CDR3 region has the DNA TGTGCCAGCAGCCGTCCAGGGATCTCTGGAAACACCATATATTTT.

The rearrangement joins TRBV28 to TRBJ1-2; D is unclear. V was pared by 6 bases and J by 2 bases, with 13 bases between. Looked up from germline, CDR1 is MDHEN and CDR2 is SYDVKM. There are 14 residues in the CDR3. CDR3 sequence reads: CASSRYGVNYGYTF. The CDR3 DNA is TGTGCCAGCAGCCGATACGGGGTGAACTATGGCTACACCTTC.

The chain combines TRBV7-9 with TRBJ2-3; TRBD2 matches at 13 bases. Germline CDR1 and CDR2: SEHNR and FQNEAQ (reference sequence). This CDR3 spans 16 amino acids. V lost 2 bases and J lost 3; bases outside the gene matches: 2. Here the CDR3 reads CASSLPLAGGTDTQYF. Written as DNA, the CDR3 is TGTGCCAGCAGCTTACCACTAGCGGGGGGGACAGATACGCAGTATTTT.

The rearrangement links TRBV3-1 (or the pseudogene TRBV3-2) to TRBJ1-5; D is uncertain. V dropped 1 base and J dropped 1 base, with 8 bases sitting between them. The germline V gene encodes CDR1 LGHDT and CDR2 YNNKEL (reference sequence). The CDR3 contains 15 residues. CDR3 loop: CASSQGGLSNQPQHF. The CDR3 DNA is TGTGCCAGCAGCCAAGGAGGGTTGAGCAATCAGCCCCAGCATTTT.

CDR3 nucleotides: TGTGCCAGCAGTTACTCGCAGGGGGTGGCGACTGAAGCTTTCTTT. This gives the protein CASSYSQGVATEAFF. The chain is built from TRBV6-5 and TRBJ1-1; 7 bases are shared with TRBD1. CDR1 and CDR2 from the germline V gene are MNHEY and SVGAGI. This CDR3 is 15 amino acids long. V was pared by 0 bases and J by 5 bases, with 6 bases of the junction left unmatched.

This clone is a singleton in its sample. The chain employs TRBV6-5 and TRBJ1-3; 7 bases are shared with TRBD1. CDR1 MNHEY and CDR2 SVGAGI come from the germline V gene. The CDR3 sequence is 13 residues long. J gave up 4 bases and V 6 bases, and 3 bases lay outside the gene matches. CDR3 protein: CASRDRAGNTIYF. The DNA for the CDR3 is TGTGCCAGCAGAGACAGGGCCGGAAACACCATATATTTT.